This T cell receptor (beta chain) was captured by sequencing in a study of T cells in Graves' hyperthyroidism and ophthalmopathy. RNA transcripts yielded amplified TCR beta CDR3 regions. HTBI primers drove first-round RT-PCR of the TCR CDR3. Via MiXCR, TCRdb re-called the multiplex PCR reads, giving one row per CDR3 protein. Among about 400,000 distinct CDR3 sequences listed, more than 12% were seen once. Subjects with ophthalmopathy showed a Clinical Activity Score no lower than 3, a NOSPECS grade no lower than 4, and a duration shorter than 3 months. Patients were excluded for uncontrolled infection, other autoimmune disease, pregnancy or lactation. Trimming removed 6 bases from V and 8 bases from J, with 14 bases in between. CDR3 length: 13 residues. Germline V gives CDR1 SEHNR, CDR2 FQNEAQ (reference sequence).

Sequencing was carried out using blood. The TCR was taken from a man in his fifties or sixties with Graves' ophthalmopathy. V gene TRBV7-9 combines with J gene TRBJ2-1, with TRBD2 as a possible D gene (6 bases). CDR3 sequence reads: CASSWVSGYEQFF. In DNA form, the CDR3 reads TGTGCCAGCAGTTGGGTTAGCGGTTATGAGCAGTTCTTC. The whole variable domain, filled in from reference TRBV7-9 and TRBJ2-1, reads DTGVSQNPRHKITKRGQNVTFRCDPISEHNRLYWYRQTLGQGPEFLTYFQNEAQLEKSRLLSDRFSAERPKGSFSTLEIQRTEQGDSAMYLCASSWVSGYEQFFGPGTRLTVL.